This TCR beta chain was identified during a study of identical twins' blood T cells. A single record per CDR3 protein comes from TCRdb applying MiXCR to the 5' RACE reads. The repertoire has 350,000 to 400,000 distinct CDR3 sequences, about 28% of them found once; the top ten carry around 5.6%. The V gene's germline CDR1 is MNHEY and CDR2 SVGAGI. The CDR3 length is 15 residues. V dropped 4 bases and J dropped 3; count of bases not matched to a gene: 8. The rearrangement joins TRBV6-5 to TRBJ1-2; 7 nucleotides line up with TRBD1. The material sequenced was PBMCs. The source of this sequence is a woman aged 18 to 55 in good health. CDR3 in DNA: TGTGCCAGCAGTTCGGGACAGTTCGACGACTATGGCTACACCTTC. As protein: CASSSGQFDDYGYTF.